These 26 T cell receptor beta chains were sequenced from one sample in a study of blood T cell repertoires in COVID-19. Clones were read by immunoSEQ multiplex PCR, and TCRdb kept only the in-frame ones, dropping some. Of 200,000 to 250,000 clones in the sample, 65% to 85% are singletons; the top ten hold less than 7%. The sample was PBMCs or T cells enriched from blood (not recorded which). The receptors were sampled from a woman in her forties who had recovered from COVID-19.

This clone appeared a single time. This chain connects TRBV19 to TRBJ1-5, with 10 bases aligning to TRBD1. Germline CDR1 LNHDA, CDR2 SQIVND (reference sequence). This CDR3 is built from 16 residues. Germline trimming cut 5 bases from V and 8 bases from J; bases unmatched to any gene: 12. The CDR3 spells CASSSPGQGPWKPQHF. The DNA of the CDR3 is TGTGCCAGTAGTTCTCCGGGACAGGGGCCTTGGAAGCCCCAGCATTTT. Supplemented by reference TRBV19 and TRBJ1-5, the full variable domain reads DGGITQSPKYLFRKEGQNVTLSCEQNLNHDAMYWYRQDPGQGLRLIYYSQIVNDFQKGDIAEGYSVSREKKESFPLTVTSAQKNPTAFYLCASSSPGQGPWKPQHFGDGTRLSIL.

V and J are TRBV19 and TRBJ1-2; D remains unclear. This CDR3 contains 16 residues. With 3 bases removed from V and 0 bases from J, the gap between germline ends came to 14 bases. Germline loops: CDR1 LNHDA, CDR2 SQIVND (reference sequence). CDR3 residues: CASSIRMGGPNYGYTF. CDR3 nucleotides: TGTGCCAGTAGTATCCGCATGGGTGGGCCTAACTATGGCTACACCTTC.

This rearrangement joins TRBV21-1 to TRBJ2-3; the table's D call of TRBD2 was not tested on the DNA. TRBV21-1 is recorded as a pseudogene. CDR3 length: 17 residues. CDR3 DNA: TGTGCCAGCAGCAAAATTAGCGGGAGTTATCGCACAGATACGCAGTATTTT. It yields the protein CASSKISGSYRTDTQYF.

The gene calls are TRBV3-1 (or the pseudogene TRBV3-2) and TRBJ1-2; the D is unclear. Looked up from germline, CDR1 is LGHDT and CDR2 is YNNKEL (reference sequence). The CDR3 covers 11 residues. V shed 0 bases and J shed 8 bases, with 4 bases lying between them. CDR3 DNA sequence: TGTGCCAGCAGCCAAGAGCAGGGCTACACCTTC. Residues: CASSQEQGYTF.

This chain links TRBV15 with TRBJ2-3; D perhaps matches TRBD2 (5 bases). The CDR3 consists of 18 residues. V dropped 0 bases and J dropped 4 bases, with 20 bases sitting between them. Germline CDR1 reads LNHNV; CDR2 reads YYDKDF (reference sequence). This chain's CDR3 is CATSRDPLGRIMADTQYF. The CDR3 nucleotides are TGTGCCACCAGCAGAGATCCCCTAGGGAGAATTATGGCAGATACGCAGTATTTT. Filled out from reference TRBV15 and TRBJ2-3, the complete variable domain reads DAMVIQNPRYQVTQFGKPVTLSCSQTLNHNVMYWYQQKSSQAPKLLFHYYDKDFNNEADTPDNFQSRRPNTSFCFLDIRSPGLGDTAMYLCATSRDPLGRIMADTQYFGPGTRLTVL.

The chain uses TRBV21-1 and TRBJ2-7; TRBD2, the table's D call, was not compared with the DNA. TRBV21-1 is described as a pseudogene. The CDR3 sequence is 11 residues long. Here the CDR3 reads CASSRTGEQYV. Written as DNA, the CDR3 is TGTGCCAGCAGCAGGACGGGGGAGCAGTACGTC.

This clone was recorded a few times. The chain recombines TRBV5-1 with TRBJ2-3, with TRBD2 as a possible D gene (5 bases). CDR1 is SGHRS and CDR2 is YFSETQ in the germline V gene. The germline V and J ends were trimmed by 0 bases and 0 bases, with 11 bases remaining between them. This CDR3 contains 16 residues. The CDR3 DNA sequence: TGCGCCAGCAGCTTGGCCCATGGCGGGAGCACAGATACGCAGTATTTT. This encodes CASSLAHGGSTDTQYF.

The chain couples TRBV12-3 or TRBV12-4 to TRBJ1-5; D gene ambiguous. V was trimmed by 5 bases and J by 2 bases, leaving 7 bases between them. This CDR3 spans 13 amino acids. The DNA of the CDR3 is TGTGCCAGCAGTCGCGGGGGCAATCAGCCCCAGCATTTT. Translating gives CASSRGGNQPQHF.

The chain couples TRBV30 to TRBJ1-4; a possible D gene is TRBD1 (5 bases). This CDR3 is 14 amino acids long. Trimming left V 1 base short and J 2 bases short, with 8 bases between. Per the germline V gene, CDR1 is GTSNPN and CDR2 is SVGIG (reference sequence). The CDR3 is CAWSADTTNEKLFF. The CDR3 DNA reads TGTGCCTGGAGTGCGGACACCACTAATGAAAAACTGTTTTTT. Drawing the rest from reference TRBV30 and TRBJ1-4, the complete variable domain is SQTIHQWPATLVQPVGSPLSLECTVEGTSNPNLYWYRQAAGRGLQLLFYSVGIGQISSEVPQNLSASRPQDRQFILSSKKLLLSDSGFYLCAWSADTTNEKLFFGSGTQLSVL.

This clone was detected a few times. This chain connects TRBV30 to TRBJ1-1; a weak D match, TRBD1 (6 bases). V gave up 5 bases and J gave up 0 bases, with 10 bases separating them. CDR1 is GTSNPN, CDR2 SVGIG, per germline (reference sequence). CDR3 length: 13 residues. In nucleotides, the CDR3 is TGTGCCTGGGGTCAGGGGATGAACACTGAAGCTTTCTTT. It is translated as CAWGQGMNTEAFF.

Worth noting for this clone: Distinct nucleotide sequences in the sample also encode this CDR3. The chain is built from TRBV3-1 (or the pseudogene TRBV3-2) and TRBJ1-5; D is undetermined. Germline V gives CDR1 LGHDT, CDR2 YNNKEL (reference sequence). Between the trimmed V and J ends, which lost 3 bases and 2 bases, there was a span of 5 bases. CDR3 length: 13 residues. The CDR3 region is CASSQRGNQPQHF. In DNA, the CDR3 is TGTGCCAGCAGCCAGAGGGGCAATCAGCCCCAGCATTTT.

At least ten counts were recorded for this clone. The chain combines TRBV6-5 with TRBJ2-2; 7 bases fit TRBD1. The CDR3 runs to 14 residues. Germline lookup yields CDR1 MNHEY and CDR2 SVGAGI. The ends lost 6 bases at V and 0 bases at J; junction bases unmatched: 1. The CDR3 bases are TGTGCCAGCAGAACAGGGGCGAACACCGGGGAGCTGTTTTTT. Its translation: CASRTGANTGELFF.

The sample holds a few counts of this clone. The rearrangement links TRBV7-9 to TRBJ1-1, with TRBD1 identical over 9 bases. The CDR3 has 16 residues. Germline CDR1 SEHNR, CDR2 FQNEAQ (reference sequence). With 5 bases clipped from V and 4 bases from J, the junction kept 11 bases outside the gene matches. Written as DNA, the CDR3 is TGTGCCAGCAGCCCCTCCGGCGGGACAGGGTCCACTGAAGCTTTCTTT. Protein product: CASSPSGGTGSTEAFF.

This chain joins TRBV30 and TRBJ1-6; the D is unclear. Trimming took off 4 bases at V and 6 bases at J, with 19 bases between the two ends. The CDR3 has 16 amino acids. Germline V gene data show CDR1 as GTSNPN and CDR2 as SVGIG (reference sequence). Here the CDR3 reads CAWITPAAVFNSPLHF. DNA of the CDR3: TGTGCCTGGATCACCCCTGCGGCAGTATTTAATTCACCCCTCCACTTT. The complete variable domain, with remaining parts taken from reference TRBV30 and TRBJ1-6, reads SQTIHQWPATLVQPVGSPLSLECTVEGTSNPNLYWYRQAAGRGLQLLFYSVGIGQISSEVPQNLSASRPQDRQFILSSKKLLLSDSGFYLCAWITPAAVFNSPLHFGNGTRLTVT.

This CDR3 reads CASSLGGRVTDTQYF. Here the CDR3 DNA reads TGCGCCAGCAGCTTGGGCGGGAGGGTCACAGATACGCAGTATTTT. V gene TRBV5-1 combines with J gene TRBJ2-3, with 9 nucleotides matching TRBD2. With 0 bases clipped from V and 2 bases from J, the junction kept 1 base outside the gene matches. The CDR3 sequence is 15 residues long. The germline gives CDR1 SGHRS, CDR2 YFSETQ.

This chain links TRBV5-1 with TRBJ1-6, with D hard to call. The CDR3 runs to 13 residues. The V gene's germline CDR1 is SGHRS and CDR2 YFSETQ. The V end lost 4 bases, the J end lost 7 bases, and 9 bases lay between the germline ends. CDR3 region: CASSQQENSPLHF. The CDR3 DNA follows: TGCGCCAGCAGCCAACAAGAAAATTCACCCCTCCACTTT.

The genes are TRBV10-3 and TRBJ2-5, with D tentatively TRBD2 (6 bases). This CDR3 has 15 amino acids. Deletions cut 1 base from V and 6 bases from J, with 15 bases between. Germline V gene sequence: CDR1 ENHRY, CDR2 SYGVKD. The CDR3 region is CAISELTSSSKTQYF. CDR3 DNA: TGTGCCATCAGTGAGTTGACTAGTTCTTCGAAGACCCAGTACTTC.

The chain links TRBV11-3 to TRBJ2-3; 13 nucleotides line up with TRBD2. V trimming: 1 base; J trimming: 2 bases; junction bases outside the gene matches: 12. CDR1 is SGHNT and CDR2 is YENEEA in the germline V gene. This CDR3 contains 20 residues. The CDR3: CASSLGRRLAGGAATDTQYF. The CDR3 nucleotides read TGTGCCAGCAGCTTAGGAAGGAGACTAGCGGGAGGAGCTGCCACAGATACGCAGTATTTT.

This clone occurred once. The chain employs TRBV14 and TRBJ2-7; the D gene is possibly TRBD2 (6 bases). The V gene lost 4 bases and the J gene lost 5 bases, with 9 bases spanning the gap. The germline V gene encodes CDR1 SGHDN and CDR2 FVKESK. The CDR3 has 12 residues. The CDR3 bases are TGTGCCAGCAGCCTCTCGGGGGACGAGCAGTACTTC. This sequence encodes CASSLSGDEQYF.

This clone has a single count. The chain employs TRBV5-1 and TRBJ1-4; D is uncertain. The CDR3 totals 13 residues. V was cut by 2 bases and J by 6 bases, with 8 bases left in between. Germline-derived CDR1 and CDR2 are SGHRS and YFSETQ. The CDR3 loop reads CASSFDPDEKLFF. Written as DNA, the CDR3 is TGCGCCAGCAGCTTTGATCCGGATGAAAAACTGTTTTTT. Using reference TRBV5-1 and TRBJ1-4 for the parts outside the CDR3, the full variable domain is KAGVTQTPRYLIKTRGQQVTLSCSPISGHRSVSWYQQTPGQGLQFLFEYFSETQRNKGNFPGRFSGRQFSNSRSEMNVSTLELGDSALYLCASSFDPDEKLFFGSGTQLSVL.

This clone was seen just once. The same CDR3 arises from other DNA sequences in this sample as well. The J gene is TRBJ2-7, the V gene TRBV30, with D perhaps matching TRBD1 (5 bases). The germline CDR1 and CDR2 sequences are GTSNPN and SVGIG (reference sequence). The V gene lost 0 bases and the J gene lost 4 bases, with 7 bases spanning the gap. The CDR3 has 12 amino acids. The DNA for the CDR3 is TGTGCCTGGAGTGTAGACAGTTACGAGCAGTACTTC. Its translation is CAWSVDSYEQYF.

The chain is built from TRBV5-4 and TRBJ2-3, with D possibly TRBD1 on 6 matching bases. The germline V and J ends were trimmed by 2 bases and 6 bases, with 10 bases remaining between them. CDR3 size: 13 residues. In germline, CDR1 is SGHNT, CDR2 YYREEE (reference sequence). CDR3 sequence (DNA): TGTGCCAGCAGCTTAGTGGGGGCCGATACGCAGTATTTT. It is translated as CASSLVGADTQYF.

The J gene is TRBJ1-1, the V gene TRBV5-4; a possible D gene is TRBD1 (6 bases). CDR3 length: 13 residues. V lost 0 bases, J lost 7 bases, and 10 bases lay in between. CDR1 SGHNT and CDR2 YYREEE come from the germline V gene (reference sequence). This CDR3 reads CASSLGGGLEAFF. CDR3 coding DNA: TGTGCCAGCAGCTTGGGAGGGGGTCTTGAAGCTTTCTTT.

The CDR3 DNA reads as TGTGCCTGGAGCGCGGACAGGGGGCTCGAGCAGTACGTC. This translates into CAWSADRGLEQYV. V usage is TRBV30 and J usage is TRBJ2-7, with 11 nucleotides matching TRBD1. The V gene end was trimmed by 3 bases and the J gene end by 6 bases; junction bases not matched to a gene: 4. The CDR3 length is 13 residues. CDR1 and CDR2 from the germline V gene are GTSNPN and SVGIG (reference sequence).

J is TRBJ2-5 and V is TRBV6-5; TRBD2 matches 9 bases. The CDR3 contains 15 residues. Unmatched junction bases numbered 7, after V lost 2 bases and J lost 6 bases. Germline V gene lookup returns CDR1 MNHEY and CDR2 SVGAGI. In DNA form, the CDR3 reads TGTGCCAGCAGTTACGGTGCGGGAGGGCCCCAGACCCAGTACTTC. Amino acid sequence: CASSYGAGGPQTQYF.

The chain is built from TRBV20-1 and TRBJ1-1; TRBD1 matches 12 bases. Germline V gene sequence: CDR1 DFQATT, CDR2 SNEGSKA (reference sequence). CDR3 length: 17 amino acids. With V trimmed by 3 bases and J by 4 bases, 12 bases remained unmatched. DNA for the CDR3: TGCAGTGCTAGTAAATTTAGGGACAGGGGGCAGGGCACTGAAGCTTTCTTT. Amino acid sequence: CSASKFRDRGQGTEAFF.